This record looks at one T cell receptor beta chain sequence and its context. This specimen comes from a study of spatial heterogeneity in lung cancer. Study overall: An average of more than ten raw reads was observed per unique TCR and UMI combination.

Every molecule of TCR cDNA had its own unique molecular identifier. MiXCR, applied by TCRdb to the 5' RACE reads, yields one record per CDR3 protein. Among around 89,000 distinct CDR3 sequences listed, over 9.5% were seen once. The time point was: sample taken at primary tumor resection. Whole RNA from tumor, nontumor lung or frozen PBMC was sequenced unsorted. The V and J ends lost 0 bases and 9 bases, in that order; junction bases with no gene match: 14. This CDR3 contains 17 residues. Germline V lookup: CDR1 SGHRS, CDR2 YFSETQ. The sequence was collected from a male donor with early-stage non-small cell lung cancer. Sequencing used PBMCs, obtained at surgery. V usage is TRBV5-1 and J usage is TRBJ2-1; TRBD2 matches at 8 bases. The CDR3 here is CASSLGSSGDLRGEQFF. The CDR3 DNA reads as TGCGCCAGCAGCTTGGGAAGTAGCGGGGACTTACGCGGTGAGCAGTTCTTC.